This T cell receptor beta chain comes out of a study of blood T cells in healthy people across ages. Whole-study findings and limits: PBMC samples, being unsorted, prevented any conclusive comparison of naive and antigen-experienced cells.

Trimming removed 3 bases from V and 8 bases from J, with 10 bases in between. This CDR3 comprises 12 residues. This clonotype was seen more than once but under ten times. As yet, its antigen is unknown. The authors ran a second PCR of 7 to 11 cycles using a sample-barcoded 5' primer and a J-beta primer mix. Each CDR3 protein gets one entry after TCRdb re-called the 5' RACE reads with MiXCR. The table shows some 700,000 distinct CDR3 sequences, with approximately 21% occurring only once. The chain links TRBV12-3 or TRBV12-4 to TRBJ1-2, with D possibly being TRBD1 (5 bases). This TCR came from a man between 65 and 85 years old in good health. Material: blood. CDR3 in amino acids: CASSFSRVGYTF. The DNA for the CDR3 is TGTGCCAGCAGTTTTTCCAGGGTCGGCTACACCTTC.